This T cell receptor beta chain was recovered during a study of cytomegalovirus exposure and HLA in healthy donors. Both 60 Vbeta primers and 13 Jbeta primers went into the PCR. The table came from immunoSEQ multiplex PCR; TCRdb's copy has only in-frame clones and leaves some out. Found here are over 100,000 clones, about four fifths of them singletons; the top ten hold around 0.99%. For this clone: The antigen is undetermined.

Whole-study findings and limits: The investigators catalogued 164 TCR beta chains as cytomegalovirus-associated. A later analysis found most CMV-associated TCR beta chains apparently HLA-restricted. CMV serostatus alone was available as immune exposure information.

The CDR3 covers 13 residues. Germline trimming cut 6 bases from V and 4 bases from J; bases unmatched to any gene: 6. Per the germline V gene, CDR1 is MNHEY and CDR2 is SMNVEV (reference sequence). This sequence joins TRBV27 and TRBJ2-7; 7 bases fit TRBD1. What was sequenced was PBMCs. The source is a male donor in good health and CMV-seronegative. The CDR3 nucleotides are TGTGCCAGCAGCTCTTCCAGGGGGTACGAGCAGTACTTC. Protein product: CASSSSRGYEQYF.